The entry below describes one T cell receptor beta chain. Antigen specificity is unknown. The CDR3 regions of TCR beta were amplified from RNA transcripts. HTBI primers were used for first-round RT-PCR of the TCR CDR3. TCRdb called the multiplex PCR reads again in MiXCR, with one record for every CDR3 protein. The sample contains over 250,000 distinct CDR3 sequences, about 20% of which appear only once. The source of the PBMCs was 10 ml of fresh peripheral blood. V trimming: 5 bases; J trimming: 3 bases; junction bases outside the gene matches: 7. Germline assignment: CDR1 MDHEN and CDR2 SYDVKM. This CDR3 has 14 residues. This record comes from a study of T cells in Graves' hyperthyroidism and ophthalmopathy. Study results and caveats: Stable hyperthyroidism and ophthalmopathy were separated using 13 V-J signatures.

Sample: blood. The clonotype was recovered from a man aged 30 to 39 with Graves' ophthalmopathy. The chain combines TRBV28 with TRBJ2-7; 7 bases are shared with TRBD1. The CDR3: CASSVDRANYEQYF. As DNA, the CDR3 is TGTGCCAGCAGTGTCGACAGGGCCAACTACGAGCAGTACTTC.